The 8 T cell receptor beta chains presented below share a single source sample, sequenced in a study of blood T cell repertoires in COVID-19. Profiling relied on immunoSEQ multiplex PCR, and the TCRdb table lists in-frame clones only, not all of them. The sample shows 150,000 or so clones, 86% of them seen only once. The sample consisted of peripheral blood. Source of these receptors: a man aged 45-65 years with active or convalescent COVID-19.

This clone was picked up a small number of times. The CDR3 protein is CASSFGTQNEQFF. CDR3 coding DNA: TGTGCCAGCAGCTTCGGGACTCAGAATGAGCAGTTCTTC. This sequence joins TRBV7-9 and TRBJ2-1; D is possibly TRBD2 (6 bases). Germline CDR1 reads SEHNR; CDR2 reads FQNEAQ (reference sequence). The CDR3 covers 13 residues. V dropped 3 bases and J dropped 7 bases, with 10 bases sitting between them.

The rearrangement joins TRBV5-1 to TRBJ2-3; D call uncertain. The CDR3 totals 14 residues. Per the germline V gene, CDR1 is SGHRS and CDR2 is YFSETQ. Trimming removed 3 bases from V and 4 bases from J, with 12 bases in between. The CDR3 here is CASSWNGDADTQYF. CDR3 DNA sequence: TGCGCCAGCAGCTGGAACGGAGATGCAGATACGCAGTATTTT.

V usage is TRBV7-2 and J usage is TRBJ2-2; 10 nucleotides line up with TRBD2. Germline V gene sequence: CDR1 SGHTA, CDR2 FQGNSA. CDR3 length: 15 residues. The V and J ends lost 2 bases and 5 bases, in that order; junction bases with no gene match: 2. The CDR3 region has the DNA TGTGCCAGCAGCTTACTAGCGGGAGATACCGGGGAGCTGTTTTTT. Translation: CASSLLAGDTGELFF.

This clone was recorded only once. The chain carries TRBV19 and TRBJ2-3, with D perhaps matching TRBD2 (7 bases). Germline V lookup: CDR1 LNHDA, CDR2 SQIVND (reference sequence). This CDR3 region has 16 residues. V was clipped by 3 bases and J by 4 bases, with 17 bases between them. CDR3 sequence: CASSMRGGPRADTQYF. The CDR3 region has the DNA TGTGCCAGTAGTATGAGGGGGGGTCCTCGTGCAGATACGCAGTATTTT.

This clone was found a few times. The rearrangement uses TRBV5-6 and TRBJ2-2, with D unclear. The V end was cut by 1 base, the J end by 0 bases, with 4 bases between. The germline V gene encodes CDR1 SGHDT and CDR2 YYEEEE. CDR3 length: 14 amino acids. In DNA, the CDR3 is TGTGCCAGCAGCTTGATATCGAACACCGGGGAGCTGTTTTTT. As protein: CASSLISNTGELFF. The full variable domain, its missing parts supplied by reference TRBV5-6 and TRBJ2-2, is DAGVTQSPTHLIKTRGQQVTLRCSPKSGHDTVSWYQQALGQGPQFIFQYYEEEERQRGNFPDRFSGHQFPNYSSELNVNALLLGDSALYLCASSLISNTGELFFGEGSRLTVL.

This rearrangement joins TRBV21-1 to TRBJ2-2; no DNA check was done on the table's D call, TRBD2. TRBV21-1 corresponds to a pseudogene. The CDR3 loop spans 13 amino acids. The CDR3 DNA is TGTGCCAGCGGAGGACTAGACGTCGGGGAGCTGTTTTTT. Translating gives CASGGLDVGELFF.

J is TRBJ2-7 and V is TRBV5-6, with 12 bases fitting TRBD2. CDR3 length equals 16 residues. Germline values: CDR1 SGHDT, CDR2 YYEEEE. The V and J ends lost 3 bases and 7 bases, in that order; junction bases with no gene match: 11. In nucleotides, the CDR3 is TGTGCCAGCAGCTCACTTTCTAGCGGGGGGGTTGAAGAGCAGTACTTC. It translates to CASSSLSSGGVEEQYF.

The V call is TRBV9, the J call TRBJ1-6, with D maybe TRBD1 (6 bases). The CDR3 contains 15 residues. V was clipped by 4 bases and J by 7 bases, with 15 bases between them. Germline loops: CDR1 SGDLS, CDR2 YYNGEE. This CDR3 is CASSQGGARNSPLHF. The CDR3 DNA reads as TGTGCCAGCAGCCAAGGGGGGGCAAGGAATTCACCCCTCCACTTT.